This T cell receptor beta chain was recorded in a study of blood T cell repertoires in COVID-19. Study context: Italy, Spain and the United States were the sources of the convalescent and acute COVID-19 samples. PBMCs, B-cell-depleted T cells, or T cells were the source of the cDNA or gDNA that made up the material.

Trimming cost V 3 bases and J 5 bases; bases outside gene matches: 8. The CDR3 has 15 amino acids. The germline V gene encodes CDR1 MNHNS and CDR2 SASEGT. Libraries were prepared by immunoSEQ multiplex PCR; TCRdb keeps only in-frame clonotypes and omits some of them. The table records 100,000 to 130,000 clones, roughly four fifths of them present only once. Sequences were obtained from peripheral blood. This chain uses TRBV6-1 with TRBJ1-2, with 8 bases identical to TRBD1. This clonotype originated in a woman in her 70s with acute or convalescent COVID-19. CDR3 nucleotide sequence: TGTGCCAGCAGTGACGTCCGGGGACAGGCTTATGGCTACACCTTC. It encodes CASSDVRGQAYGYTF.